Listed below are T cell receptor beta chains from one sample, sequenced in a study of tumor and adjacent non-tumor tissue in lung cancer. One entry per CDR3 protein results from TCRdb running MiXCR on the multiplex PCR reads. The sample lists about 120,000 distinct CDR3 sequences, around three fifths occurring once. The material sequenced was lung tumor tissue. Receptors originate from a young man with non-small cell lung cancer. CDR3s include the opening cysteine and the closing phenylalanine or tryptophan. The D gene is left open where the match is weak. Where a row states a size, it is once, few, many or the class of an expanded clone; other rows omit it.

clone_size j_call cdr3_length v_call d_call cdr3_nt cdr3_aa
many TRBJ2-1 13 TRBV6-2/TRBV6-3 . TGTGCCAGCAGTTACTCGAGCAGCAATGAGCAGTTCTTC CASSYSSSNEQFF
. TRBJ2-1 13 TRBV11-3 . TGTGCCAGCAGCCTAACACCTAGCTATGAGCAGTTTTTC CASSLTPSYEQFF
. TRBJ2-5 13 TRBV12-3/TRBV12-4 . TGTGCCAGCAGCACGTTGGCGGTGGGGGCCCAGTACTTC CASSTLAVGAQYF
. TRBJ1-5 14 TRBV29-1 . TGCAGCGTTGCACAGGGTAATAGCAATCAGCCCCAGCATTTT CSVAQGNSNQPQHF
many TRBJ1-2 11 TRBV29-1 . TGCAGCGTTGAAGGGGCGAGTGGCTACACCTTC CSVEGASGYTF
. TRBJ2-3 16 TRBV20-1 . TGCAGTGCTAGAGGGAATGGGGGCGGGTCCACAGATACGCAGTATTTT CSARGNGGGSTDTQYF
. TRBJ1-2 11 TRBV6-2/TRBV6-3 . TGTGTCAGCAGTTACGGAGCTGTTCATCACTTC CVSSYGAVHHF
. TRBJ2-4 16 TRBV11-1 . TGTGCCAACACCCACACAGGCAGGGCGACCAAAAACATTCAGTATTTC CANTHTGRATKNIQYF
. TRBJ2-3 13 TRBV20-1 . TGCAGTGTTAGAGTAACAGGGCGGGATACGCAGTATTTT CSVRVTGRDTQYF
many TRBJ2-7 14 TRBV10-3 TRBD1 TGTGCCATCTCCTCAAAGGGACAGGGTTACGAGCAGTACTTC CAISSKGQGYEQYF
. TRBJ2-3 13 TRBV11-3 . TGTGCCAGCAGCTTCGAGTACACAGATACGCGGTATTTT CASSFEYTDTRYF
few TRBJ1-6 15 TRBV5-4 . TGTGCCAGCAGCTTGTCTGCAGGAAAAAATTCACCCCTCCACTTT CASSLSAGKNSPLHF
. TRBJ1-1 14 TRBV29-1 . TGCAGCGCTGAATTTGCGAACATGAACACTGAACCTCTCTTT CSAEFANMNTEPLF
medium-sized TRBJ1-1 13 TRBV11-2 . TGTGCCAGCAGCCCCGGGACGAACACTGAAGCTTTCTTT CASSPGTNTEAFF
many TRBJ1-4 13 TRBV29-1 . TGCAGCGGGGCCCCAGGGGCAAATGAAAAACTGTTTTTT CSGAPGANEKLFF
. TRBJ2-1 13 TRBV20-1 . TGCAGTGTGAAGGGCGGGGCCAACGATGAGCAGTTCTTC CSVKGGANDEQFF
. TRBJ2-7 12 TRBV12-3/TRBV12-4 . TGTGCCAGCACCCCGGACCGAAGGGATCAGTACTTC CASTPDRRDQYF
few TRBJ1-4 14 TRBV9 . TGTGCCAGCAGCCCCTCCGAACAGGGTGAAAAACTGTTTTTT CASSPSEQGEKLFF
many TRBJ2-1 15 TRBV4-1 . TGCGCCAGCAGCCAAGATGTGACAATTAACAATGAGCAGTTCTTC CASSQDVTINNEQFF
. TRBJ2-3 16 TRBV29-1 . TGCAGCGTTGGAGTTGGAAAGGGAGCCATCACAGATACGCAGTATTTT CSVGVGKGAITDTQYF
many TRBJ1-4 17 TRBV6-5 . TGTGCCAGCAGTTACTCGACAGGCGGCAGGGTGGGAGAAAAACTGTTTTTT CASSYSTGGRVGEKLFF
many TRBJ2-1 16 TRBV6-5 TRBD2 TGTGCCAGCAGTCCCGGGGGGGCTAAACTTTACAATGAGCAGTTCTTC CASSPGGAKLYNEQFF
many TRBJ2-3 14 TRBV5-1 . TGCGCCAGTCGGGGACAAGCTTCCACAGATACGCAGTATTTT CASRGQASTDTQYF
. TRBJ2-1 16 TRBV11-1 TRBD2 TGTGCCAGCAGCTCTTTCGGGGCGGGGGAGCGTAGTGAGCAGTTCTTC CASSSFGAGERSEQFF
. TRBJ1-2 14 TRBV4-3 . TGTGCCAGCAGCCGAGATACGGGTGGCTATGGCTACACCTTC CASSRDTGGYGYTF
. TRBJ1-5 14 TRBV20-1 . TGCAGTGCTAGTATCGAAATAAGGAATCAGTCCCAGCATTTT CSASIEIRNQSQHF
. TRBJ2-5 16 TRBV24-1 . TGTGTTACCAGTGATCCCCAGGGAGGACTCCAAGAGATCCAGTACTTC CVTSDPQGGLQEIQYF
. TRBJ1-3 13 TRBV20-1 . TGCAGTGTTAAGCAACGCTCTGGAAACACCATATATTTT CSVKQRSGNTIYF
. TRBJ1-2 11 TRBV29-1 . TGCAGCGATTCGGACGGTGATGGCTGCACCTTC CSDSDGDGCTF
. TRBJ2-4 15 TRBV12-3/TRBV12-4 TRBD2 TGTGCCAGCAGTCTGACTAGCGGGAGCCGAAACATTCAGTACTTC CASSLTSGSRNIQYF
. TRBJ1-2 15 TRBV4-3 . TGCGCCAGCAGCCAGGTTCTAGGGTTAAAATATGGTTACACCTTC CASSQVLGLKYGYTF
. TRBJ2-7 13 TRBV11-2 . TGTGCCAGCAGCTTGACGGGCCGAGGCGAACACTACTTC CASSLTGRGEHYF
. TRBJ2-1 16 TRBV10-2 TRBD2 TGCGCCAGCAGTGGGTCGGGACTAGCGGGAGTGGGTGAGCAGCTCTTC CASSGSGLAGVGEQLF
. TRBJ2-3 15 TRBV6-4 TRBD1 TGTGCCAGCAGTGACTCGGCAGGGGGCACAGTTACGCAGTATTTT CASSDSAGGTVTQYF
many TRBJ2-7 15 TRBV20-1 TRBD1 TGCAGTGCCAGCGCGGGACAGGGTTTTCCTTACGAGCAGTACTTC CSASAGQGFPYEQYF
few TRBJ2-4 14 TRBV5-4 . TGTGCCAGCAGCTTCCATTTAGCCAAAAACATTCAGTACTTC CASSFHLAKNIQYF
. TRBJ2-7 13 TRBV6-2/TRBV6-3 . TGTGCCAGCAATCCCTCGAGGCGCTGGGAGCAGTACTTC CASNPSRRWEQYF
many TRBJ2-1 14 TRBV11-2 . TGTGCCAGCAGCTCCCGATCGCCTCCAGATGAGCAGTTCTTC CASSSRSPPDEQFF
. TRBJ2-2 16 TRBV11-2 TRBD2 TGTGCCAGCAGCTTCCCCATGCCGGGAGGGACCGGGAAGCTGTTTTTT CASSFPMPGGTGKLFF
. TRBJ2-1 14 TRBV20-1 . TGCAGTGCTAGAACGGCTGGGAGGCATAATGAGCAATTCTTC CSARTAGRHNEQFF
many TRBJ2-5 14 TRBV10-3 . TGTGCCATCAGTGACGAGTCAGTCCGAGAGACCCAGTACTTC CAISDESVRETQYF